The rows below give T cell receptor beta chains drawn from one sample of a study of PD-L1 blockade in urothelial cancer. Profiling relied on immunoSEQ multiplex PCR, and the TCRdb table lists in-frame clones only, not all of them. The sample lists under 95,000 clones, 84% seen once, with 8% to 10% in the top ten. This specimen consisted of PBMCs, obtained around atezolizumab (anti-PD-L1) treatment. These receptor sequences come from a woman in her 70s with urothelial cancer. CDR3s include the opening cysteine and the closing phenylalanine or tryptophan. A D gene is named only where the DNA matches it firmly.

v_gene	j_gene	d_gene	CDR3aa	CDR3nt
TRBV4-2	TRBJ1-4	-	CASSQERVYEKLFF	TGTGCCAGCAGCCAAGAACGGGTTTATGAAAAACTGTTTTTT
TRBV9	TRBJ2-3	-	CASSVGGSYTDTQYF	TGTGCCAGCAGCGTCGGTGGGAGCTACACAGATACGCAGTATTTT
TRBV7-2	TRBJ2-2	TRBD2	CASSLVGGDTGELFF	TGTGCCAGCAGCTTAGTTGGGGGGGACACCGGGGAGCTGTTTTTT
TRBV19	TRBJ1-6	TRBD1	CASRWGQGVNSPLHF	TGTGCCAGTAGATGGGGACAGGGGGTTAATTCACCCCTCCACTTT
TRBV4-1	TRBJ1-2	TRBD1	CASSHGTGNYGYTF	TGCGCCAGCAGCCATGGGACAGGGAACTATGGCTACACCTTC
TRBV2	TRBJ1-5	TRBD1	CASRFQGALNQPQHF	TGTGCCAGCAGATTTCAGGGGGCCCTCAATCAGCCCCAGCATTTT
TRBV7-8	TRBJ2-1	TRBD2	CASSSRLAPYNEQFF	TGTGCCAGCAGCTCCCGACTAGCGCCCTACAATGAGCAGTTCTTC
TRBV5-5	TRBJ2-7	TRBD2	CASSVSGSPYEQYF	TGTGCCAGCAGCGTTAGCGGGAGCCCCTACGAGCAGTACTTC
TRBV19	TRBJ2-3	-	CASSIQGGTDTQYF	TGTGCCAGTAGTATACAGGGTGGCACAGATACGCAGTATTTT
TRBV4-1	TRBJ2-5	-	CASSQEGRGTQYF	TGCGCCAGCAGCCAAGAGGGCCGTGGGACCCAGTACTTC
TRBV5-1	TRBJ2-2	-	CASSFPQGPTGELFF	TGCGCCAGCAGCTTCCCACAGGGCCCCACCGGGGAGCTGTTTTTT
TRBV7-9	TRBJ1-2	-	CASSLEGDGSLRGYTF	TGTGCCAGCAGCTTAGAAGGGGACGGGAGCTTGCGAGGCTACACCTTC
TRBV19	TRBJ2-6	-	CASSILRSGANVLTF	TGTGCCAGTAGTATCCTGAGGTCGGGGGCCAACGTCCTGACTTTC
TRBV21-1	TRBJ2-3	-	CASSKPILVGHTQYF	TGTGCCAGCAGCAAACCAATCCTAGTTGGTCATACGCAGTATTTT
TRBV4-1	TRBJ2-7	-	CASSQDTGSYEQYF	TGCGCCAGCAGCCAAGATACAGGGTCCTACGAGCAGTACTTC
TRBV4-3	TRBJ1-1	TRBD1	CASSMDRGLFQAAIF	TGCGCCAGCAGCATGGACAGGGGGCTTTTTCAGGCCGCTATCTTT
TRBV7-9	TRBJ2-7	-	CASSFLGAAPSYEQYF	TGTGCCAGCAGCTTCCTGGGAGCGGCCCCCTCCTACGAGCAGTACTTC